The 25 T cell receptor beta chains below come from one sample, sequenced in a study of spatial heterogeneity in lung cancer. TCRdb reprocessed the 5' RACE reads with MiXCR, giving one entry per CDR3 protein. The data contain around 87,000 distinct CDR3 sequences, approximately 12% of them seen just once; the ten biggest clones take up over 40%. The time point denotes: sample taken at primary tumor resection. The study sequenced unsorted whole RNA from tumor, nontumor lung or frozen PBMC. Sequenced material: PBMCs, taken at surgery. These receptors all come from a male donor with early-stage non-small cell lung cancer.

V and J are TRBV19 and TRBJ1-4; 8 positions agree with TRBD1. Germline V CDR1 and CDR2: LNHDA, SQIVND (reference sequence). This CDR3 spans 16 amino acids. With V trimmed by 5 bases and J by 6 bases, 11 bases remained unmatched. As DNA, the CDR3 is TGTGCCAGTAGTCCCCGGGACAGGCGCCGCGATGAAAAACTGTTTTTT. As protein: CASSPRDRRRDEKLFF.

This clonotype was picked up a small number of times. The J gene is TRBJ2-6, the V gene TRBV2; the D gene could be TRBD1 or TRBD2 (5 bases each). Per germline, CDR1 SNHLY and CDR2 FYNNEI. V lost 8 bases and J lost 1, with 15 bases in between. The CDR3 extends over 16 amino acids. This CDR3 is CASADLRESGANVLTF. CDR3 DNA: TGTGCCAGCGCCGACCTCAGGGAGTCTGGGGCCAACGTCCTGACTTTC. Filled out from reference TRBV2 and TRBJ2-6, the complete variable domain reads EPEVTQTPSHQVTQMGQEVILRCVPISNHLYFYWYRQILGQKVEFLVSFYNNEISEKSEIFDDQFSVERPDGSNFTLKIRSTKLEDSAMYFCASADLRESGANVLTFGAGSRLTVL.

The gene calls are TRBV11-2 and TRBJ2-3, with 12 bases aligning to TRBD1. V trimming: 5 bases; J trimming: 7 bases; junction bases outside the gene matches: 10. The germline V gene encodes CDR1 SGHAT and CDR2 FQNNGV. The CDR3 runs to 16 residues. CDR3 amino acids: CASSPGTGGLRNTQYF. DNA of the CDR3: TGTGCCAGCAGCCCCGGGACAGGGGGCCTAAGAAATACGCAGTATTTT.

This chain links TRBV11-1 with TRBJ2-3; D possibly corresponds to TRBD2 (6 bases). This CDR3 is 15 amino acids long. CDR1 is SGHAT, CDR2 FQDESV, per germline (reference sequence). V was cut by 2 bases and J by 3 bases, with 12 bases left in between. The CDR3 coding sequence is TGTGCCAGCAGCTTAAACGGAGGGGAGACAGATACGCAGTATTTT. Translated, it gives CASSLNGGETDTQYF. The whole variable domain, remainder taken from reference TRBV11-1 and TRBJ2-3, is EAEVAQSPRYKITEKSQAVAFWCDPISGHATLYWYRQILGQGPELLVQFQDESVVDDSQLPKDRFSAERLKGVDSTLKIQPAELGDSAMYLCASSLNGGETDTQYFGPGTRLTVL.

The gene calls are TRBV12-3 or TRBV12-4 and TRBJ2-6; D is possibly TRBD2 (6 bases). Trimming took off 2 bases at V and 4 bases at J, with 9 bases between the two ends. The CDR3 runs to 15 residues. The CDR3 loop is CASSLTGVGANVLTF. CDR3 DNA sequence: TGTGCCAGCAGTTTAACGGGGGTCGGGGCCAACGTCCTGACTTTC.

The sample holds a few counts of this clonotype. The chain is built from TRBV20-1 and TRBJ2-1, with D possibly TRBD2 on 5 matching bases. This CDR3 has 14 amino acids. Trimming cost V 3 bases and J 3 bases, with 12 bases left between them. CDR1 and CDR2 (germline): DFQATT, SNEGSKA (reference sequence). The CDR3 sequence is CSARNKEDYNEQFF. The CDR3 bases are TGCAGTGCTAGGAATAAGGAGGACTACAATGAGCAGTTCTTC.

This clonotype was counted ten times or more. J is TRBJ2-2 and V is TRBV19; weak D call: TRBD1 (6 bases). CDR1 and CDR2 from the germline V gene are LNHDA and SQIVND (reference sequence). This CDR3 has 16 amino acids. V gave up 4 bases and J gave up 6 bases, with 18 bases separating them. The CDR3 sequence: CASSNRDTSFAGELFF. In DNA form, the CDR3 reads TGTGCCAGTAGTAACCGGGACACAAGCTTCGCCGGGGAGCTGTTTTTT.

V and J are TRBV7-2 and TRBJ1-5; D ambiguous. The CDR3 is made up of 12 amino acids. Trimming left V 5 bases short and J 3 bases short, with 5 bases between. Germline V gene lookup returns CDR1 SGHTA and CDR2 FQGNSA. The CDR3 nucleotides read TGTGCCAGCAGCCAATACAATCAGCCCCAGCATTTT. Its translation is CASSQYNQPQHF.

The DNA for the CDR3 is TGTGCCAGCAGCTTCGGTTTGGGAGGCTCTGGAAACACCATATATTTT. Encoded protein: CASSFGLGGSGNTIYF. V and J are TRBV7-9 and TRBJ1-3, with no clear D. Germline CDR1 reads SEHNR; CDR2 reads FQNEAQ (reference sequence). The CDR3 spans 16 residues. V lost 3 bases and J 0 bases, leaving 12 bases between the germline ends.

This clonotype was detected only a few times. The V call is TRBV29-1, the J call TRBJ1-2; maybe TRBD1 (5 bases). Germline V lookup: CDR1 SQVTM, CDR2 ANQGSEA. The CDR3 covers 13 residues. V lost 3 bases and J 3 bases, leaving 11 bases between the germline ends. The chain's CDR3 is CSVDIGGDYGYTF. CDR3 nucleotides: TGCAGCGTTGATATAGGAGGGGACTATGGCTACACCTTC.

This clonotype was observed a few times. CDR3 bases: TGTGCCAGCAGCTTATCCAGGAGCACAGATACGCAGTATTTT. It is translated as CASSLSRSTDTQYF. This chain uses TRBV11-3 with TRBJ2-3; no clear D gene. The V end was cut by 2 bases, the J end by 0 bases, with 6 bases between. Germline values: CDR1 SGHNT, CDR2 YENEEA. This CDR3 is built from 14 residues.

The J gene is TRBJ2-7, the V gene TRBV6-6; 7 nucleotides align to TRBD2. This CDR3 is 14 amino acids long. Germline V gene sequence: CDR1 MNHNY, CDR2 SVGAGI (reference sequence). The J segment lost 2 bases and the V segment lost 2 bases, leaving 3 bases of the junction unmatched. CDR3 sequence (DNA): TGTGCCAGCAGTTACGGGGAGGGCCCCTACGAGCAGTACTTC. Protein sequence: CASSYGEGPYEQYF.

The rearrangement joins TRBV5-1 to TRBJ2-5, with D possibly TRBD2 on 5 matching bases. Germline lookup yields CDR1 SGHRS and CDR2 YFSETQ. Trimming stripped 4 bases from V and 9 bases from J, with 16 bases between. The CDR3 spans 13 residues. CDR3 sequence reads: CASSGPSREPQYF. The CDR3 coding sequence is TGCGCCAGCAGCGGTCCCTCGAGGGAGCCCCAGTACTTC.

Only a few counts were recorded for this clonotype. This chain joins TRBV11-2 and TRBJ2-1, with a possible D match to TRBD2 (6 bases). Germline assignment: CDR1 SGHAT and CDR2 FQNNGV. Between the trimmed V and J ends, which lost 5 bases and 3 bases, there was a span of 14 bases. This CDR3 comprises 15 residues. Written as DNA, the CDR3 is TGTGCCAGCAGCAACCGGGACTCGATCTACAATGAGCAGTTCTTC. Its translation is CASSNRDSIYNEQFF.

In its sample, this clonotype was seen many times. The V call is TRBV25-1, the J call TRBJ2-4; D is possibly TRBD1 (6 bases). CDR3 length equals 15 residues. V gave up 4 bases and J gave up 3 bases, with 13 bases separating them. Per the germline V gene, CDR1 is MGHDK and CDR2 is SYGVNS. CDR3: CASSATGTNKNIQYF. CDR3 in DNA: TGTGCCAGCAGTGCCACCGGGACAAACAAAAACATTCAGTACTTC.

J is TRBJ1-6 and V is TRBV5-5, with 10 bases identical to TRBD1. The V and J ends lost 5 bases and 6 bases, in that order; junction bases with no gene match: 5. The CDR3 extends over 15 amino acids. Germline values: CDR1 SGHKS, CDR2 YYEKEE (reference sequence). CDR3 loop: CASRGTGAFNSPLHF. CDR3 nucleotide sequence: TGTGCCAGCAGGGGGACAGGGGCCTTTAATTCACCCCTCCACTTT.

This clonotype was seen repeatedly, ten times or more. The V and J genes are TRBV20-1 and TRBJ1-2; 7 bases are a match to TRBD1. After removal of 6 bases from V and 5 bases from J, the junction contained 9 bases not matched to a gene. CDR3 length: 13 amino acids. Germline CDR1 is DFQATT and CDR2 is SNEGSKA (reference sequence). CDR3: CSAGAGGSYGYTF. In nucleotides, the CDR3 is TGCAGTGCGGGCGCAGGGGGAAGTTATGGCTACACCTTC.

V gene TRBV14 combines with J gene TRBJ2-2; 8 nucleotides agree with TRBD1. Germline V gives CDR1 SGHDN, CDR2 FVKESK. CDR3 length: 18 amino acids. After removal of 2 bases from V and 2 bases from J, the junction contained 10 bases not matched to a gene. CDR3 DNA: TGTGCCAGCAGCCAAACTCGAGGACAGGGAAAAAACACCGGGGAGCTGTTTTTT. Residues: CASSQTRGQGKNTGELFF.

This clonotype occurred a few times. The J gene is TRBJ2-5, the V gene TRBV10-3, with TRBD2 matching 7 bases. The V segment lost 6 bases and the J segment 1 base; nucleotides outside the gene matches: 5. Looked up from germline, CDR1 is ENHRY and CDR2 is SYGVKD. This CDR3 has 14 amino acids. The CDR3 sequence: CAIRSGTIQETQYF. Here the CDR3 DNA reads TGTGCCATCAGGTCCGGGACTATCCAAGAGACCCAGTACTTC.

The chain carries TRBV7-2 and TRBJ2-7; TRBD1 is a possible D gene (5 bases). The CDR3 extends over 13 amino acids. Germline V gene lookup returns CDR1 SGHTA and CDR2 FQGNSA. Trimming stripped 2 bases from V and 6 bases from J, with 11 bases between. The CDR3 DNA reads TGTGCCAGCAGCTTACAAGGGGTTGGCGAGCAGTACTTC. It encodes CASSLQGVGEQYF. The whole variable domain, remainder taken from reference TRBV7-2 and TRBJ2-7, is GAGVSQSPSNKVTEKGKDVELRCDPISGHTALYWYRQSLGQGLEFLIYFQGNSAPDKSGLPSDRFSAERTGGSVSTLTIQRTQQEDSAVYLCASSLQGVGEQYFGPGTRLTVT.

This clonotype was seen many times. This rearrangement joins TRBV9 to TRBJ2-3; 7 nucleotides line up with TRBD2. Trimming removed 4 bases from V and 3 bases from J; junction bases left unmatched: 5. The CDR3 contains 14 residues. Germline V CDR1 and CDR2: SGDLS, YYNGEE. CDR3 sequence: CASSSTSRTDTQYF. CDR3 in DNA: TGTGCCAGCAGCTCGACTAGCCGGACAGATACGCAGTATTTT.

In its sample, this clonotype was seen a few times. The V and J genes are TRBV20-1 and TRBJ1-1; TRBD1 is a possible D gene (6 bases). The germline gives CDR1 DFQATT, CDR2 SNEGSKA (reference sequence). The CDR3 runs 13 residues. V lost 0 bases and J lost 3, with 8 bases in between. This CDR3 is CSAREQGYTEAFF. The CDR3 coding sequence is TGCAGTGCTAGAGAGCAGGGGTACACTGAAGCTTTCTTT.

This clonotype was seen more than once but under ten times. This chain links TRBV24-1 with TRBJ2-1, with 12 bases aligning to TRBD2. Germline CDR1 reads KGHDR; CDR2 reads SFDVKD. The CDR3 runs 17 residues. Losses at the gene ends were 5 bases for V and 0 bases for J; bases not matched to a gene: 4. CDR3 DNA sequence: TGTGCCACCAGTGGGACTAGCGGGGAGAGCTCCTACAATGAGCAGTTCTTC. Its translation is CATSGTSGESSYNEQFF.

In this sample, this clonotype turned up a few times. This rearrangement joins TRBV11-2 to TRBJ2-7; the D is unclear. Germline lookup yields CDR1 SGHAT and CDR2 FQNNGV. V lost 0 bases to trimming and J lost 1 base, with 4 bases between them. This CDR3 is built from 13 residues. Written as DNA, the CDR3 is TGTGCCAGCAGCTTAGAGCCATCCTACGAGCAGTACTTC. Amino acids: CASSLEPSYEQYF.

This sequence joins TRBV2 and TRBJ2-7; D is perhaps TRBD1 or TRBD2 (5 bases each). CDR3 length: 12 residues. With 6 bases removed from V and 9 bases from J, the gap between germline ends came to 15 bases. Germline CDR1 reads SNHLY; CDR2 reads FYNNEI. Written as DNA, the CDR3 is TGTGCCAGCAGAGAGGGGACCTCGTCGCAGTACTTC. This translates into CASREGTSSQYF.